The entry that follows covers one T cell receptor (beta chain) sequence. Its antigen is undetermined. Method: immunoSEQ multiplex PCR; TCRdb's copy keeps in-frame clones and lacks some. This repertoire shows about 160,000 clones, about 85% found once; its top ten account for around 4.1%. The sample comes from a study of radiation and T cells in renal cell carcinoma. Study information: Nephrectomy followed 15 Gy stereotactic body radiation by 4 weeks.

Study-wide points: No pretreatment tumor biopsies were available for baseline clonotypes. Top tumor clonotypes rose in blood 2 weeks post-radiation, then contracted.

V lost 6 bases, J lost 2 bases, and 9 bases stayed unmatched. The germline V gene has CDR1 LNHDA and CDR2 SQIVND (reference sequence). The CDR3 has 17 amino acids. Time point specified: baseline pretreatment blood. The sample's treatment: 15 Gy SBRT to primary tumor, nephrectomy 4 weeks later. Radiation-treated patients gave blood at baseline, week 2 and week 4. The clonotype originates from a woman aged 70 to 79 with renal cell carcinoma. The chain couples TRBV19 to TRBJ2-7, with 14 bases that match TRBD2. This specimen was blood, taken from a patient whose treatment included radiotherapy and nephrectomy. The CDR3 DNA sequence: TGTGCCAGTAGCCCCCGTGTGACTAGCGGGGGGGCCTACGAGCAGTACTTC. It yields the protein CASSPRVTSGGAYEQYF.